This TCR beta chain was documented in a study of control samples from healthy donors and cancer patients. Germline CDR1 reads KGHSH; CDR2 reads LQKENI. This CDR3 is built from 15 residues. As for this clone: The junction departs from germline at one end; a sequencing error may be responsible.

TCRdb's table, derived via immunoSEQ multiplex PCR, lists solely in-frame clones and lacks some. The repertoire includes tens of thousands of clones, 88% of them detected once, and about 15% sits in the top ten. This clonotype originated in a woman in her 70s in good health. The rearrangement joins TRBV18 to TRBJ1-1; a possible D gene is TRBD1 (5 bases). Source material: blood. CDR3 in amino acids: CASSPPNRDGTEAFF. DNA of the CDR3: TGTGCCAGCTCTCCACCGAATAGGGACGGCACCGAAGCTTTCTTT.